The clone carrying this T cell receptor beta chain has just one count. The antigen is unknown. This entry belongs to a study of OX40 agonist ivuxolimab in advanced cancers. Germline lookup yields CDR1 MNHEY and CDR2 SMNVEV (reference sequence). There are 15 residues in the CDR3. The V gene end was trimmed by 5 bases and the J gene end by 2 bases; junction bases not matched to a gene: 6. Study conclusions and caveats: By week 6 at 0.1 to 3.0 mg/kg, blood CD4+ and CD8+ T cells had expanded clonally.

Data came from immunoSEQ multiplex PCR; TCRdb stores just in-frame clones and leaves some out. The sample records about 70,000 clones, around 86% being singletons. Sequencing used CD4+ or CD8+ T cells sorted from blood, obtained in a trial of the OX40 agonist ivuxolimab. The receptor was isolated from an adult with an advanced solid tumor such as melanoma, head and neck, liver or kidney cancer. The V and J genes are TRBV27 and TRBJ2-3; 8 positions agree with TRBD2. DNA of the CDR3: TGTGCCAGCAGTCTGCGGGGGGCTAACACAGATACGCAGTATTTT. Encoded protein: CASSLRGANTDTQYF.